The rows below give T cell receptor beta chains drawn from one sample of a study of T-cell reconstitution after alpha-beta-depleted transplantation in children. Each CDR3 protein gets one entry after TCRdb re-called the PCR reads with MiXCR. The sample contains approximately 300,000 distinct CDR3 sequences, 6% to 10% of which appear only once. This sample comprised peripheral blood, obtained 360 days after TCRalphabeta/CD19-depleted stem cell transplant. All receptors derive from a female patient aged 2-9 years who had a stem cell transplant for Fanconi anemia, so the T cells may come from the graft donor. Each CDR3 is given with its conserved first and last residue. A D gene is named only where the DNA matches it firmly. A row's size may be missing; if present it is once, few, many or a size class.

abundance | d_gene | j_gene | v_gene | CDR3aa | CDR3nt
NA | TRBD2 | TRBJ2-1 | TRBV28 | CASSIKRESFNEQFF | TGTGCCAGCAGTATAAAGCGGGAGTCCTTCAATGAGCAGTTCTTC
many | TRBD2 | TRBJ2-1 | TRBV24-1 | CATSDPGTSGTSLNEQFF | TGTGCCACCAGTGATCCCGGGACTAGCGGGACATCCCTAAATGAGCAGTTCTTC
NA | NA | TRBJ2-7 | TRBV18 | CASSPRQFSYEQYF | TGTGCCAGCTCACCGCGACAGTTCTCCTACGAGCAGTACTTC
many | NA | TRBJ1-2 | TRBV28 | CASCETYGYTF | TGTGCCAGCTGCGAGACCTATGGCTACACCTTC
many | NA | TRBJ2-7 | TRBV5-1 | CASSLNVYEQYF | TGCGCCAGCAGCTTGAACGTGTACGAGCAGTACTTC
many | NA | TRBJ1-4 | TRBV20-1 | CSARDPWRPNEKLFF | TGCAGTGCTAGAGATCCATGGCGGCCGAATGAAAAACTGTTTTTT
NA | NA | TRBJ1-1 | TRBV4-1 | CASSQVAAGYTEAFF | TGCGCCAGCAGCCAAGTCGCAGCGGGGTACACTGAAGCTTTCTTT
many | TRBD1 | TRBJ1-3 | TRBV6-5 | CASSYGQGISGNTIYF | TGTGCCAGCAGTTACGGACAGGGGATCTCTGGAAACACCATATATTTT
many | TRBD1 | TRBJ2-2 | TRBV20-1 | CSAGDRVANTGELFF | TGCAGTGCTGGGGACAGGGTGGCGAACACCGGGGAGCTGTTTTTT
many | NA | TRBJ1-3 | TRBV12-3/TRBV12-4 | CASSPVGNTIYF | TGTGCCAGCAGTCCAGTCGGAAACACCATATATTTT
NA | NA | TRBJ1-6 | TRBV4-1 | CASSQDSGSVYSSSYNSPLHF | TGCGCCAGCAGCCAAGATAGTGGGAGCGTTTACTCGAGCTCCTATAATTCACCCCTCCACTTT
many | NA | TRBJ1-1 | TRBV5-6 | CASSGTNGWAFF | TGTGCCAGCAGCGGAACGAATGGGTGGGCTTTCTTT
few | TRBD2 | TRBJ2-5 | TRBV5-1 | CASTKAGGETQYF | TGCGCCAGCACCAAGGCGGGGGGGGAGACCCAGTACTTC
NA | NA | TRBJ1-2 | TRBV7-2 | CASSLAGSSVGYTF | TGTGCCAGCAGCTTAGCAGGCAGCTCAGTTGGTTACACCTTC
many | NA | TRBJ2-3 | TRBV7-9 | CASRSPDTQYF | TGTGCCAGCAGGTCACCAGATACGCAGTATTTT
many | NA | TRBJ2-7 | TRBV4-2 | CASSQGPLRPEQYF | TGTGCCAGCAGCCAAGGACCTTTGAGGCCCGAGCAGTACTTC
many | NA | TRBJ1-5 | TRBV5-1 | CASSLGLDGLKPQHF | TGCGCCAGCAGCTTGGGGCTGGACGGGCTTAAGCCCCAGCATTTT
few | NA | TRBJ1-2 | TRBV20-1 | CSARQYGYTF | TGCAGTGCTAGACAGTATGGCTACACCTTC
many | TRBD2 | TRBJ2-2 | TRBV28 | CASSRTGGTGELFF | TGTGCCAGCAGTAGAACCGGGGGGACCGGGGAGCTGTTTTTT
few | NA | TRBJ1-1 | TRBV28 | CASKLWGLVNTEAFF | TGTGCCAGCAAATTATGGGGCCTAGTGAACACTGAAGCTTTCTTT
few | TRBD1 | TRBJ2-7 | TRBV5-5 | CASSLGTEYEQYF | TGTGCCAGCAGCCTCGGGACAGAATACGAGCAGTACTTC
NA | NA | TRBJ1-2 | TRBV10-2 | CASDSTGTYGYTF | TGCGCCAGCGATTCGACGGGGACCTATGGCTACACCTTC
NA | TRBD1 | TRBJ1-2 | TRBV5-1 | CASSYRGRPDGYTF | TGCGCCAGCAGCTACAGGGGGCGGCCCGATGGCTACACCTTC